The sequence of this T cell receptor (beta chain) was determined in a study of blood T cell repertoires in COVID-19. Study-level information: COVID-19 samples from acute and convalescent phases originated in the United States, Italy and Spain. In each case, the material was cDNA or gDNA derived from T cells, B-cell-depleted T cells, or PBMCs.

Looked up from germline, CDR1 is MNHEY and CDR2 is SMNVEV (reference sequence). V shed 4 bases, J shed 4 bases, and the junction held 5 bases outside the gene matches. This CDR3 has 14 amino acids. Clinical histories supplied by participants themselves formed the basis of cohort assignment. TCRdb keeps only in-frame clones here, not all; method: immunoSEQ multiplex PCR. The table records over 350,000 clones, roughly nine tenths of them present only once. Sequenced material: PBMCs or T cells enriched from blood (not recorded which). This TCR derives from a woman aged 18-30 years with acute COVID-19. The chain recombines TRBV27 with TRBJ1-2; TRBD1 aligns across 8 bases. The CDR3 loop reads CASSSGQGFYGYTF. In nucleotides, the CDR3 is TGTGCCAGCAGTTCCGGACAGGGCTTCTATGGCTACACCTTC.